A selection of T cell receptor beta chains follows, all from one sample in a study of cytomegalovirus exposure and HLA in healthy donors. Method: immunoSEQ multiplex PCR; TCRdb's copy keeps in-frame clones and lacks some. Seen here are 100,000 to 150,000 clones, approximately 80% observed once, and the top ten hold less than 3%. Sequencing was performed on PBMCs. The source of these receptors is a young man in good health and CMV-seronegative. Both conserved end residues are part of each CDR3. A D gene is named only where the DNA matches it firmly. Only some rows state a clone size, as once, few, many or a class for expanded clones.

>13|TRBJ2-7|NA|TRBV6-1|NA
TGTGCCAGCAGTCAGAGACGGGGCTACGAGCAGTACTTC
CASSQRRGYEQYF
>16|TRBJ1-5|NA|TRBV10-3|TRBD1
TGTGCCATCAGCGATGGGGGACAGGCCGGCAATCAGCCCCAGCATTTT
CAISDGGQAGNQPQHF
>14|TRBJ2-5|NA|TRBV5-1|NA
TGCGCCAGCAGCTTGGGTGCGACAGTCGGTGAGCAGTACTTC
CASSLGATVGEQYF
>16|TRBJ2-2|NA|TRBV7-6|TRBD2
TGTGCCAGCAGCTTAGAGGCTAGCGGGAACACCGGGGAGCTGTTTTTT
CASSLEASGNTGELFF
>13|TRBJ2-5|few|TRBV6-1|TRBD1
TGTGCCAGCAGTGCGAGACAGGGAGAGACCCAGTACTTC
CASSARQGETQYF
>14|TRBJ1-5|NA|TRBV28|NA
TGTGCCAGCAGAGGTTTGAGGAGCAATCAGCCCCAGAATTTT
CASRGLRSNQPQNF
>14|TRBJ2-7|NA|TRBV9|NA
TGTGCCAGCAGCGTAGACCCGAGCTCCTACGAGCAGTACTTC
CASSVDPSSYEQYF
>19|TRBJ2-6|NA|TRBV9|NA
TGTGCCAGCAGCGTAGTATCGGACAGACGGTCCTCTGGGGCCAACGTCCTGACTTTC
CASSVVSDRRSSGANVLTF
>19|TRBJ2-2|NA|TRBV11-2|TRBD2
TGTGCCAGCAGCTCTGGAGGTACTAGCGGACACCCGAACACCGGGGAGCTGTTTTTT
CASSSGGTSGHPNTGELFF
>16|TRBJ2-1|NA|TRBV11-2|NA
TGTGCCAGCAGCTTAGGTTACGGGAGAGGCTACAATGAGCAGTTCTTC
CASSLGYGRGYNEQFF
>13|TRBJ2-5|NA|TRBV28|TRBD1
TGTGCCAGCAGTTTTGTGACAGGGGAGACCCAGTACTTC
CASSFVTGETQYF
>16|TRBJ2-2|NA|TRBV29-1|TRBD1
TGCAGCGTTCCGAACCTGACAGGGCCGAACACCGGGGAGCTGTTTTTT
CSVPNLTGPNTGELFF
>14|TRBJ1-1|NA|TRBV19|NA
TGTGCCAGTAGTATCGACTACAGGGAGACTGAAGCTTTCTTT
CASSIDYRETEAFF
>13|TRBJ1-6|NA|TRBV25-1|NA
TGTGCCAGCTGTGGGAGGGTGGGGTCACCCCTCCACTTT
CASCGRVGSPLHF
>16|TRBJ2-4|once|TRBV4-2|NA
TGTGCCAGCAGCCAAGATCTGGCTAGCAAAATAAACATTCAGTACTTC
CASSQDLASKINIQYF
>14|TRBJ2-5|NA|TRBV7-8|TRBD1
TGTGCCAGCAACCAGGGACAGGGGATAGAGACCCAGTACTTC
CASNQGQGIETQYF
>16|TRBJ2-3|NA|TRBV5-1|TRBD2
TGCGCCAGCAGCTTCATTGCGGGAGGAGCCGCAGATACGCAGTATTTT
CASSFIAGGAADTQYF
>15|TRBJ1-5|NA|TRBV2|NA
TGTGCCAGCAGAGGAATCGGGGGGCTGGATCAGCCCCAGCATTTT
CASRGIGGLDQPQHF
>14|TRBJ1-1|NA|TRBV7-9|NA
TGTGCCAGCAGCTTAGTGCGCGGAAACACTGAAGCTTTCTTT
CASSLVRGNTEAFF
>16|TRBJ2-2|NA|TRBV2|NA
TGTGCCAGCAGCCTCAGGGGGGCCGCGAACACCGGGGAGCTGTTTTTT
CASSLRGAANTGELFF
>18|TRBJ1-1|NA|TRBV21-1|NA
TGTGCCCCGCCCCAGCCCCCCAGGGGGCGATTGCGGAACACTGAAGCTTTCTTT
CAPPQPPRGRLRNTEAFF
>14|TRBJ2-2|NA|TRBV4-1|NA
TGCGCCAGCAGCCAAGACCTTAACACCGGGGAGCTGTTTTTT
CASSQDLNTGELFF
>12|TRBJ2-1|NA|TRBV2|NA
TGTGCCAGCAGAGCTCTGGGGGGTGAGCAGTTCTTC
CASRALGGEQFF
>16|TRBJ2-1|NA|TRBV6-4|NA
TGTGCCAGCAGTGCGCTTCTAAGTCTCTCCTACAATGAGCAGTTCTTC
CASSALLSLSYNEQFF
>15|TRBJ1-2|once|TRBV28|TRBD1
TGTGCCAGCAGCCAGAGTATTGAGGGGGCCTATGGCTACACCTTC
CASSQSIEGAYGYTF
>16|TRBJ2-4|NA|TRBV25-1|NA
TGTGCCAGCAGTGAAGGAATAGGGAGGGCCAAAAACATTCAGTACTTC
CASSEGIGRAKNIQYF
>15|TRBJ1-1|few|TRBV4-3|NA
TGCGCCAGCAGCCGCAAGTTACCAGTGAACACTGAAGCTTTCTTT
CASSRKLPVNTEAFF
>17|TRBJ2-3|NA|TRBV11-3|TRBD1
TGTGCCAGCAGTCAGGGGGGCGGACAGGGAACGACAGATACGCAGTATTTT
CASSQGGGQGTTDTQYF
>14|TRBJ2-7|NA|TRBV27|NA
TGTGCCAGCAGTTTATCGCGCGGGAACCACGAGCAGTACTTC
CASSLSRGNHEQYF
>18|TRBJ2-6|NA|TRBV27|TRBD1
TGTGCCAGCAGACCATACGCCGGGACAGGGGCTGGGGCCAACGTCCTGACTTTC
CASRPYAGTGAGANVLTF
>15|TRBJ2-1|NA|TRBV4-3|NA
TGCGCCAGCAGCCAAGGGCTAGGCCTTTACAATGAGCAGTTCTTC
CASSQGLGLYNEQFF
>15|TRBJ1-2|NA|TRBV6-1|NA
TGTGCCCAAGTGACTTATTCCGACGGAGAACTAAGCTACACCTTC
CAQVTYSDGELSYTF
>14|TRBJ2-2|NA|TRBV28|NA
TGTGCCAGCAGTAAGACTAGTCGTTCCGGGGAGCTGTTTTTT
CASSKTSRSGELFF
>14|TRBJ2-7|NA|TRBV6-1|NA
TGTGCCAGCAGGCCCAGCGGTAACTCCTACGAGCAGTACTTC
CASRPSGNSYEQYF
>16|TRBJ1-5|few|TRBV19|NA
TGTGCCAGTAGTATATGGTCTTTGGCGGGGAATCAGCCCCAGCATTTT
CASSIWSLAGNQPQHF
>16|TRBJ1-1|NA|TRBV7-9|NA
TGTGCCAGCAGCTGGCAGGCGGCAGGGTTGAACACTGAAGCTTTCTTT
CASSWQAAGLNTEAFF
>13|TRBJ1-1|NA|TRBV13|NA
TGTGCCAGCAGCTCTGACAGAAACACTGAAGCTTTCTTT
CASSSDRNTEAFF
>15|TRBJ1-1|few|TRBV28|TRBD1
TGTGCCAGCAGTTCAAGACAGGGACTGAACACTGAAGCTTTCTTT
CASSSRQGLNTEAFF
>17|TRBJ2-7|NA|TRBV4-1|NA
TGCGCCAGCAGCCAGGGATTTGAGGGGGTCTGGGCCTACGAGCAGTACTTC
CASSQGFEGVWAYEQYF
>14|TRBJ2-1|few|TRBV27|NA
TGTGCCAGCAGTCCCCTAGAGAACTACAATGAGCAGTTCTTC
CASSPLENYNEQFF
>18|TRBJ2-7|NA|TRBV5-4|TRBD2
TGTGCCAGCAGCTCGGCCGGGACTAGTGAGGTTTTAGTCGCGGTGCAGTACTTC
CASSSAGTSEVLVAVQYF
>17|TRBJ2-1|NA|TRBV7-2|NA
TGTGCCAGCAGCTTAGGGTCTGCAGGTCCAACCTACAATGAGCAGTTCTTC
CASSLGSAGPTYNEQFF
>13|TRBJ2-1|NA|TRBV5-4|TRBD1
TGTGCCAGCAGCTTGGACAGGGGGCATGAGCAGTTCTTC
CASSLDRGHEQFF
>17|TRBJ1-5|NA|TRBV5-1|NA
TGCGCCAGCAGTCCCGGCTACCAACAGGGTTGGGCTCAGCCCCAGCATTTT
CASSPGYQQGWAQPQHF
>16|TRBJ2-7|NA|TRBV11-2|TRBD1
TGTGCCAGCAGCTTATTTTCTGGGACAGGGGGGTACGAGCAGTACTTC
CASSLFSGTGGYEQYF
>14|TRBJ2-7|NA|TRBV13|NA
TGTGCCAGCAGCTTAGCGCCGACAGCCTACGAGCAGTACTTC
CASSLAPTAYEQYF
>11|TRBJ1-5|NA|TRBV6-5|NA
TGTGCCAGCAGTGCTGGCCAGCCCCAGCATTTT
CASSAGQPQHF